These T cell receptor beta chains were read from a single sample in a study of blood T cell repertoires in COVID-19. Sequencing was performed with immunoSEQ multiplex PCR; in TCRdb, only in-frame clones are kept and a portion is missing. The sample holds almost 350,000 clones; 89% are singletons and the top ten take 3.9%. The specimen sequenced was peripheral blood. The receptors come from a woman in her fifties or sixties with COVID-19, enrolled during active disease. The conserved cysteine and the conserved F or W are not part of the CDR3 here. The order of the fields is V gene, J gene, clone size, CDR3 protein. The size of a clone is reported for some rows only, either as once, few or many, or as a class for expanded clones.

V gene: TRBV7-2; J gene: TRBJ2-1; clone size: .; CDR3 protein: ASSKQGSSYNEQF
V gene: TRBV5-1; J gene: TRBJ1-2; clone size: .; CDR3 protein: ASRKDSNYGCT
V gene: TRBV6-1; J gene: TRBJ1-2; clone size: .; CDR3 protein: ASSEARTGGFYGYT
V gene: TRBV7-6; J gene: TRBJ2-7; clone size: .; CDR3 protein: ASSPRGSPPYEQY
V gene: TRBV24-1; J gene: TRBJ1-5; clone size: .; CDR3 protein: ATSDRRTGRRQPQH
V gene: TRBV9; J gene: TRBJ1-1; clone size: .; CDR3 protein: ASSGAGEANTEAF
V gene: TRBV2; J gene: TRBJ2-2; clone size: once; CDR3 protein: ASSGQGGGELF
V gene: TRBV15; J gene: TRBJ2-7; clone size: .; CDR3 protein: ATSRASPGYEQY
V gene: TRBV6-5; J gene: TRBJ2-7; clone size: .; CDR3 protein: ASSYYEGAGDEQY
V gene: TRBV7-9; J gene: TRBJ1-2; clone size: .; CDR3 protein: ASRTTGDNYGYT
V gene: TRBV9; J gene: TRBJ2-1; clone size: .; CDR3 protein: ASTFGQGAFNEQF
V gene: TRBV7-3; J gene: TRBJ2-3; clone size: .; CDR3 protein: ASSLTYSGDTQY
V gene: TRBV2; J gene: TRBJ1-3; clone size: .; CDR3 protein: ASSAQGRGSGNTIY
V gene: TRBV28; J gene: TRBJ1-2; clone size: .; CDR3 protein: ASSPGGYGYT
V gene: TRBV28; J gene: TRBJ1-5; clone size: .; CDR3 protein: ASSLRTGGLRAQH
V gene: TRBV6-5; J gene: TRBJ2-1; clone size: .; CDR3 protein: ASRASGGAPF
V gene: TRBV5-1; J gene: TRBJ1-2; clone size: .; CDR3 protein: ASSLVTDYGYT
V gene: TRBV5-1; J gene: TRBJ1-2; clone size: .; CDR3 protein: ASSLTRGEDGYT
V gene: TRBV5-4; J gene: TRBJ1-1; clone size: .; CDR3 protein: ASSPRDLQNTEAF
V gene: TRBV5-1; J gene: TRBJ2-5; clone size: .; CDR3 protein: ASSLQFQETQY
V gene: TRBV27; J gene: TRBJ1-1; clone size: once; CDR3 protein: ASSLGQGAAEAF
V gene: TRBV7-9; J gene: TRBJ1-6; clone size: .; CDR3 protein: ASSLRGTNSPLH
V gene: TRBV7-9; J gene: TRBJ1-2; clone size: .; CDR3 protein: ASSLGGQWQSHGYT
V gene: TRBV9; J gene: TRBJ2-1; clone size: .; CDR3 protein: ASSGDSREQF
V gene: TRBV7-6; J gene: TRBJ2-1; clone size: .; CDR3 protein: ASSPNAGGPNEQF
V gene: TRBV5-1; J gene: TRBJ1-3; clone size: .; CDR3 protein: ASSVGLGLSGNTIY
V gene: TRBV7-3; J gene: TRBJ2-3; clone size: .; CDR3 protein: ASSLGLSGPTDTQY
V gene: TRBV27; J gene: TRBJ1-1; clone size: .; CDR3 protein: ASSFERGRSNTEAF
V gene: TRBV11-2; J gene: TRBJ1-2; clone size: .; CDR3 protein: ASSFFPGEGYT
V gene: TRBV4-2; J gene: TRBJ2-1; clone size: .; CDR3 protein: ASSHLPIAAAVGEQF
V gene: TRBV7-9; J gene: TRBJ1-5; clone size: .; CDR3 protein: ASSLEGQGSQPQH
V gene: TRBV7-9; J gene: TRBJ1-4; clone size: .; CDR3 protein: ASSTQGASREKLF
V gene: TRBV3-1/TRBV3-2; J gene: TRBJ2-3; clone size: .; CDR3 protein: ASSQDQAGGTDTQY
V gene: TRBV4-2; J gene: TRBJ2-2; clone size: .; CDR3 protein: ASSRITGITGELF
V gene: TRBV27; J gene: TRBJ1-2; clone size: .; CDR3 protein: ASRGWGDYGYT
V gene: TRBV6-1; J gene: TRBJ1-6; clone size: few; CDR3 protein: ASSAPIGQYNSPLH
V gene: TRBV14; J gene: TRBJ1-2; clone size: .; CDR3 protein: ASSHSPTGGGYT
V gene: TRBV7-2; J gene: TRBJ2-2; clone size: few; CDR3 protein: ASSGGTGNTGELF
V gene: TRBV19; J gene: TRBJ2-1; clone size: .; CDR3 protein: ASRKTSGGASFEQF
V gene: TRBV6-4; J gene: TRBJ2-2; clone size: .; CDR3 protein: ASRLTGSGELF
V gene: TRBV7-2; J gene: TRBJ2-1; clone size: .; CDR3 protein: ASSLELVKSNEQF
V gene: TRBV18; J gene: TRBJ2-1; clone size: .; CDR3 protein: ASSYGLAGGVSYNEQF
V gene: TRBV5-8; J gene: TRBJ1-2; clone size: .; CDR3 protein: ASSFSSRSYGYT
V gene: TRBV12-3/TRBV12-4; J gene: TRBJ1-1; clone size: once; CDR3 protein: ASSRTGGTEAF
V gene: TRBV6-5; J gene: TRBJ2-2; clone size: .; CDR3 protein: ASRGQGATGELF
V gene: TRBV6-5; J gene: TRBJ1-2; clone size: .; CDR3 protein: ASSGLWTGEGYT
V gene: TRBV28; J gene: TRBJ1-2; clone size: .; CDR3 protein: ASSWVGPLSGYT
V gene: TRBV2; J gene: TRBJ1-1; clone size: .; CDR3 protein: ASRGTMNTEAF
V gene: TRBV9; J gene: TRBJ2-7; clone size: few; CDR3 protein: ASSVSGSYEQY
V gene: TRBV7-9; J gene: TRBJ2-7; clone size: .; CDR3 protein: ASSLATVDEQY